This TCR beta chain came from a study of post-analysis software for immune sequencing data. As regards this clonotype: Its specificity is not known.

Unique molecular identifiers tagged the TCR beta cDNA libraries. About 500,000 cDNA molecules came from about 1 to 10 million T cells. Each CDR3 protein is one row after TCRdb ran MiXCR on the PCR reads. The sample has roughly 580,000 distinct CDR3 sequences; 44% are singletons. The germline V and J ends were trimmed by 0 bases and 2 bases, with 7 bases remaining between them. CDR1 is MNHNY, CDR2 SVGAGI, per germline (reference sequence). The CDR3 contains 14 residues. The study, taken as a whole, reports: Four or five TRBV segments were more frequent in patients than controls; TRBV5-6, TRBV5-1 and TRBV20-1 belonged to this group.

This sequence originates from a girl between 10 and 17 years old with multiple sclerosis. V usage is TRBV6-6 and J usage is TRBJ2-5; no clear D gene. Sequences were obtained from blood. Written as DNA, the CDR3 is TGTGCCAGCAGTTACTCGGCTATTCAAGAGACCCAGTACTTC. Its translation: CASSYSAIQETQYF.